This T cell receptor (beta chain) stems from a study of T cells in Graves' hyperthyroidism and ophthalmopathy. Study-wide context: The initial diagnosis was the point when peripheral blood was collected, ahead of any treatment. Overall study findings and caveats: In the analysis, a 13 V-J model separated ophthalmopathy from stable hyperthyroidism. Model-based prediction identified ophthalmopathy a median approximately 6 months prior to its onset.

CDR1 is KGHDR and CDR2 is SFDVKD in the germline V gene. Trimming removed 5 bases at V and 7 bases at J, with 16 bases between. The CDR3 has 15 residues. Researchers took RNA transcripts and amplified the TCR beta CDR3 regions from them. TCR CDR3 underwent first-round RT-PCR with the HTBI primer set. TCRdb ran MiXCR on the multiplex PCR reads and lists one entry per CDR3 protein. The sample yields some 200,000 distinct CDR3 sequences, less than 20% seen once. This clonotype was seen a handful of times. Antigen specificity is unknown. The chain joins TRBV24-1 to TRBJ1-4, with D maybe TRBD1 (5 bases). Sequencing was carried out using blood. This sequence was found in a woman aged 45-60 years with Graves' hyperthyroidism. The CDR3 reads CATSAGDGDGEKLFF. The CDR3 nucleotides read TGTGCCACCAGTGCCGGAGACGGGGACGGTGAAAAACTGTTTTTT.